A single sample gave rise to the 32 T cell receptor beta chains below, sequenced in a study of blood T cell repertoires in COVID-19. Generated by immunoSEQ multiplex PCR, the TCRdb table keeps only in-frame clones and is missing some. The data hold about 230,000 clones, with 80% to 85% observed a single time. Specimen: peripheral blood. Receptors originate from a woman of 80 years or more with active or convalescent COVID-19.

This chain uses TRBV6-5 with TRBJ2-1, with 8 bases aligning to TRBD1. The CDR3 is made up of 12 amino acids. Unmatched junction bases numbered 7, after V lost 6 bases and J lost 12 bases. Germline V gives CDR1 MNHEY, CDR2 SVGAGI. The CDR3 region is CASRPTGDRQFF. CDR3 sequence (DNA): TGTGCCAGCAGGCCGACAGGGGATAGGCAGTTCTTC.

Details on this clone: Other DNA sequences in this sample translate to the same CDR3. This chain connects TRBV9 to TRBJ2-3; 7 bases align to TRBD2. The trim removed 4 bases at V and 2 bases at J, leaving 7 bases unmatched. CDR3 size: 15 residues. The germline V gene has CDR1 SGDLS and CDR2 YYNGEE. CDR3 protein: CASSPSGTDTDTQYF. DNA for the CDR3: TGTGCCAGCAGCCCAAGCGGGACCGACACAGATACGCAGTATTTT. Variable domain in full (rest from reference TRBV9 and TRBJ2-3): DSGVTQTPKHLITATGQRVTLRCSPRSGDLSVYWYQQSLDQGLQFLIQYYNGEERAKGNILERFSAQQFPDLHSELNLSSLELGDSALYFCASSPSGTDTDTQYFGPGTRLTVL.

V is TRBV7-9 and J is TRBJ2-5, with D unresolved. Looked up from germline, CDR1 is SEHNR and CDR2 is FQNEAQ (reference sequence). The germline V and J ends were trimmed by 5 bases and 5 bases, with 9 bases remaining between them. The CDR3 has 12 residues. CDR3 DNA sequence: TGTGCCAGCAGCCTAGTCGGGGAGACCCAGTACTTC. Translation gives CASSLVGETQYF. The variable domain in full, with the rest retrieved from reference TRBV7-9 and TRBJ2-5, is DTGVSQNPRHKITKRGQNVTFRCDPISEHNRLYWYRQTLGQGPEFLTYFQNEAQLEKSRLLSDRFSAERPKGSFSTLEIQRTEQGDSAMYLCASSLVGETQYFGPGTRLLVL.

This sequence joins TRBV5-6 and TRBJ1-5; weak D call: TRBD1 (6 bases). The CDR3 has 16 residues. Per germline, CDR1 SGHDT and CDR2 YYEEEE. The germline V and J ends were trimmed by 1 base and 0 bases, with 11 bases remaining between them. The CDR3 sequence is CASSLWGLGSNQPQHF. The CDR3 DNA is TGTGCCAGCAGCTTGTGGGGGCTGGGTAGCAATCAGCCCCAGCATTTT.

The rearrangement joins TRBV5-1 to TRBJ1-4; D may be TRBD1 (6 bases). Germline V lookup: CDR1 SGHRS, CDR2 YFSETQ. This CDR3 comprises 16 residues. V shed 5 bases and J shed 5 bases, with 19 bases lying between them. The CDR3 DNA reads TGCGCCAGCAGTTGGGGGGGCCCAGGGACCAATGAAAAACTGTTTTTT. Its protein product is CASSWGGPGTNEKLFF. Variable domain in full (rest from reference TRBV5-1 and TRBJ1-4): KAGVTQTPRYLIKTRGQQVTLSCSPISGHRSVSWYQQTPGQGLQFLFEYFSETQRNKGNFPGRFSGRQFSNSRSEMNVSTLELGDSALYLCASSWGGPGTNEKLFFGSGTQLSVL.

The chain combines TRBV15 with TRBJ1-2; D is undetermined. CDR1 and CDR2 from the germline V gene are LNHNV and YYDKDF (reference sequence). The V end was cut by 0 bases, the J end by 0 bases, with 8 bases between. The CDR3 has 15 amino acids. CDR3 amino acids: CATSRDVSANYGYTF. The CDR3 DNA follows: TGTGCCACCAGCAGAGATGTATCAGCTAACTATGGCTACACCTTC.

The V call is TRBV7-8, the J call TRBJ2-7; maybe TRBD1 (6 bases). Trimming took off 2 bases at V and 9 bases at J, with 11 bases between the two ends. Germline values: CDR1 SGHVS, CDR2 FQNEAQ. This CDR3 is built from 12 residues. The CDR3 here is CASSLRGSGQYF. In DNA, the CDR3 is TGTGCCAGCAGCTTAAGGGGGTCTGGGCAGTACTTC. The variable domain in full, with the rest retrieved from reference TRBV7-8 and TRBJ2-7, is GAGVSQSPRYKVAKRGQDVALRCDPISGHVSLFWYQQALGQGPEFLTYFQNEAQLDKSGLPSDRFFAERPEGSVSTLKIQRTQQEDSAVYLCASSLRGSGQYFGPGTRLTVT.

The chain links TRBV3-1 (or the pseudogene TRBV3-2) to TRBJ2-7; perhaps TRBD2 as D (6 bases). This CDR3 spans 12 amino acids. V was cut by 5 bases and J by 7 bases, with 12 bases left in between. Per the germline V gene, CDR1 is LGHDT and CDR2 is YNNKEL (reference sequence). CDR3 coding DNA: TGTGCCAGCAGCTTGAACGCGGGGGAGCAGTACTTC. Translated: CASSLNAGEQYF.

V usage is TRBV4-2 and J usage is TRBJ2-7; D perhaps matches TRBD2 (5 bases). Germline V CDR1 and CDR2: LGHNA, YNFKEQ. This CDR3 comprises 14 residues. The V and J ends lost 1 base and 5 bases respectively, with 12 bases between them. This CDR3 reads CASSQGALSDEQYF. DNA for the CDR3: TGTGCCAGCAGCCAAGGGGCACTTAGCGACGAGCAGTACTTC.

This clone has a handful of counts. The chain has TRBV2 and TRBJ1-1; no clear D gene. The ends were cut back, 4 bases at V and 0 bases at J, with 9 bases in the middle. This CDR3 comprises 14 residues. CDR1 and CDR2 from the germline V gene are SNHLY and FYNNEI. The CDR3 loop reads CASSVTALNTEAFF. The CDR3 DNA is TGTGCCAGCAGTGTTACAGCTTTGAACACTGAAGCTTTCTTT.

The rearrangement uses TRBV27 and TRBJ1-3; no firm D call. Trimming shortened V by 1 base and J by 6 bases, and 19 bases separated the two germline ends. The CDR3 has 17 amino acids. The germline CDR1 and CDR2 sequences are MNHEY and SMNVEV (reference sequence). The CDR3 DNA reads as TGTGCCAGCAGTTTATTTCCGGGAGGTTATTTCATAAACACCATATATTTT. The encoded protein is CASSLFPGGYFINTIYF.

This chain links TRBV10-1 with TRBJ2-7; D gene uncertain. The germline V and J ends were trimmed by 3 bases and 1 base, with 13 bases remaining between them. The CDR3 runs 15 residues. The germline V gene has CDR1 WNHNN and CDR2 SYGVQD (reference sequence). DNA for the CDR3: TGCGCCAGCAGTGATCCCGGATTCAGGTCCTACGAGCAGTACTTC. Amino acids: CASSDPGFRSYEQYF.

The chain carries TRBV5-8 and TRBJ2-5; possible D gene TRBD2, 6 bases. This CDR3 is built from 14 residues. V lost 1 base and J lost 5, with 12 bases in between. CDR1 SGHTS and CDR2 YDEGEE come from the germline V gene. The CDR3 here is CASSLFLATETQYF. The CDR3 region has the DNA TGTGCCAGCAGCTTGTTTCTAGCGACGGAGACCCAGTACTTC.

The V gene is TRBV12-5, the J gene TRBJ2-5, with D possibly TRBD1 on 5 matching bases. Germline values: CDR1 LGHNT, CDR2 FRNRAP. The CDR3 totals 12 residues. V dropped 1 base and J dropped 13 bases, with 13 bases sitting between them. In DNA form, the CDR3 reads TGTGCTAGTGGTTTGGACATACAGGCTCGGTACTTC. Encoded protein: CASGLDIQARYF.

A single count supports this clone. This sequence joins TRBV5-4 and TRBJ2-3, with 14 bases identical to TRBD2. The V and J ends lost 4 bases and 2 bases, in that order; junction bases with no gene match: 3. The CDR3 covers 16 residues. The germline CDR1 and CDR2 sequences are SGHNT and YYREEE (reference sequence). The CDR3 sequence: CASSRTSGGLTDTQYF. The CDR3 bases are TGTGCCAGCAGCCGGACTAGCGGGGGGCTCACAGATACGCAGTATTTT. The whole variable domain, remainder taken from reference TRBV5-4 and TRBJ2-3, is ETGVTQSPTHLIKTRGQQVTLRCSSQSGHNTVSWYQQALGQGPQFIFQYYREEENGRGNFPPRFSGLQFPNYSSELNVNALELDDSALYLCASSRTSGGLTDTQYFGPGTRLTVL.

This clone was detected only a few times. This chain links TRBV30 with TRBJ1-5; D is uncertain. Looked up from germline, CDR1 is GTSNPN and CDR2 is SVGIG (reference sequence). With 2 bases removed from V and 2 bases from J, the gap between germline ends came to 13 bases. The CDR3 has 15 residues. CDR3 DNA sequence: TGTGCCTGGAGTTTCGGGGTGGAGGGCAATCAGCCCCAGCATTTT. This gives the protein CAWSFGVEGNQPQHF.

The chain links TRBV21-1 to TRBJ2-5; the table assigns TRBD1, which was not confirmed against the DNA. TRBV21-1 corresponds to a pseudogene. The CDR3 extends over 15 amino acids. The chain's CDR3 is CASSKWDRVQETQYF. Here the CDR3 DNA reads TGTGCCAGCAGTAAATGGGACAGGGTTCAAGAGACCCAGTACTTC.

This rearrangement joins TRBV6-5 to TRBJ1-3; TRBD1 aligns across 7 bases. The CDR3 length is 15 residues. Losses at the gene ends were 6 bases for V and 3 bases for J; bases not matched to a gene: 8. Germline-derived CDR1 and CDR2 are MNHEY and SVGAGI. In nucleotides, the CDR3 is TGTGCCAGCAGAATCGACAGGGCGGGTGGAAACACCATATATTTT. As protein: CASRIDRAGGNTIYF.

The rearrangement uses TRBV5-4 and TRBJ1-1; D gene ambiguous. Trimming removed 5 bases from V and 5 bases from J, with 16 bases in between. The CDR3 runs 14 residues. CDR1 is SGHNT and CDR2 is YYREEE in the germline V gene (reference sequence). The CDR3 spells CASRIGSGWTEAFF. The DNA of the CDR3 is TGTGCCAGCAGGATTGGGTCGGGGTGGACTGAAGCTTTCTTT.

The chain links TRBV6-6 to TRBJ1-2; TRBD1 is a possible D gene (5 bases). Germline V lookup: CDR1 MNHNY, CDR2 SVGAGI (reference sequence). The CDR3 extends over 13 amino acids. Trimming removed 2 bases at V and 2 bases at J, with 6 bases between. DNA of the CDR3: TGTGCCAGCAGTTACGGGGGGAACTATGGCTACACCTTC. Amino acid sequence: CASSYGGNYGYTF.

The chain uses TRBV5-6 and TRBJ2-2; TRBD1 matches 7 bases. CDR1 is SGHDT, CDR2 YYEEEE, per germline. The CDR3 is 16 residues long. The J segment lost 0 bases and the V segment lost 2 bases, leaving 4 bases of the junction unmatched. CDR3 sequence: CASSFGDRSNTGELFF. As DNA, the CDR3 is TGTGCCAGCAGCTTTGGGGACAGATCGAACACCGGGGAGCTGTTTTTT.

The V call is TRBV19, the J call TRBJ2-3; 7 bases match TRBD2. The CDR3 has 13 residues. Trimming took 6 bases from V and 2 from J; bases not matched to a gene: 2. CDR1 is LNHDA, CDR2 SQIVND, per germline (reference sequence). CDR3 region: CASSGDYTDTQYF. The CDR3 DNA sequence: TGTGCCAGTAGCGGGGACTACACAGATACGCAGTATTTT. Full variable domain (missing parts from reference TRBV19 and TRBJ2-3): DGGITQSPKYLFRKEGQNVTLSCEQNLNHDAMYWYRQDPGQGLRLIYYSQIVNDFQKGDIAEGYSVSREKKESFPLTVTSAQKNPTAFYLCASSGDYTDTQYFGPGTRLTVL.

This chain links TRBV7-2 with TRBJ2-6; possible D gene TRBD1, 6 bases. The CDR3 length is 17 residues. Trimming took 5 bases from V and 0 from J, leaving 14 bases between them. Germline V gene sequence: CDR1 SGHTA, CDR2 FQGNSA. The CDR3 sequence: CASSPLGTPSGANVLTF. CDR3 sequence (DNA): TGTGCCAGCAGCCCCTTAGGGACACCCTCTGGGGCCAACGTCCTGACTTTC.

The chain combines TRBV27 with TRBJ1-2, with D perhaps TRBD1 (6 bases). Germline V gene lookup returns CDR1 MNHEY and CDR2 SMNVEV (reference sequence). V lost 3 bases and J lost 7, with 12 bases in between. This CDR3 has 13 amino acids. In DNA, the CDR3 is TGTGCCAGCAGTTTCAGGGGTACTATTGGCTACACCTTC. Protein sequence: CASSFRGTIGYTF.

V usage is TRBV7-2 and J usage is TRBJ2-5, with 11 positions matching TRBD2. The V gene end was trimmed by 0 bases and the J gene end by 5 bases; junction bases not matched to a gene: 17. The germline V gene encodes CDR1 SGHTA and CDR2 FQGNSA. This CDR3 comprises 20 residues. This CDR3 is CASSLAGISGGARSSETQYF. CDR3 coding DNA: TGTGCCAGCAGCTTAGCGGGTATTAGCGGGGGGGCCAGGTCGAGTGAGACCCAGTACTTC.

This clone was counted a single time. The CDR3 is CASSAGTGFSYEQYF. CDR3 coding DNA: TGTGCCAGCTCAGCGGGGACAGGGTTTTCCTACGAGCAGTACTTC. The rearrangement uses TRBV7-8 and TRBJ2-7; 9 nucleotides match TRBD1. This CDR3 has 15 amino acids. The junction had 9 bases not matched to a gene; V was cut back by 8 bases and J by 1 base. From germline, CDR1 is SGHVS and CDR2 FQNEAQ.

This clone appeared a few times. The chain uses TRBV16 and TRBJ2-7, with D tentatively TRBD2 (6 bases). Germline V gene data show CDR1 as KGHSY and CDR2 as FQNENV. V lost 3 bases to trimming and J lost 5 bases, with 11 bases between them. The CDR3 contains 13 residues. CDR3 coding DNA: TGTGCCAGCAGCCACGACCCGGGAGACGAGCAGTACTTC. Translation: CASSHDPGDEQYF.

The V call is TRBV18, the J call TRBJ2-7, with 11 bases matching TRBD2. This CDR3 spans 14 amino acids. Germline V gives CDR1 KGHSH, CDR2 LQKENI. Losses at the gene ends were 3 bases for V and 4 bases for J; bases not matched to a gene: 2. CDR3 nucleotides: TGTGCCAGCTCACCGACTAGCGGGGCTTACGAGCAGTACTTC. The encoded protein is CASSPTSGAYEQYF.

The chain has TRBV5-4 and TRBJ2-5; 15 bases align to TRBD2. CDR1 SGHNT and CDR2 YYREEE come from the germline V gene (reference sequence). Trimming at V came to 0 bases and at J to 1 base, leaving 1 base not matched to a gene. The CDR3 spans 17 residues. CDR3 protein: CASSLEGLAGGQETQYF. The CDR3 nucleotides are TGTGCCAGCAGCTTGGAGGGACTAGCGGGGGGCCAAGAGACCCAGTACTTC.

The chain uses TRBV6-2 or TRBV6-3 and TRBJ1-5; no definite D call. In germline, CDR1 is MNHEY, CDR2 SVGEGT. Trimming cost V 2 bases and J 0 bases, with 11 bases left between them. The CDR3 spans 16 residues. The CDR3 nucleotides read TGTGCCAGCAGTTACAGGCAGGTGGGTAGCAATCAGCCCCAGCATTTT. Residues: CASSYRQVGSNQPQHF.

In its sample, this clone was seen many times. The V call is TRBV6-2 or TRBV6-3, the J call TRBJ2-6, with 7 bases aligning to TRBD1. The germline gives CDR1 MNHEY, CDR2 SVGEGT. This CDR3 is 15 amino acids long. Trimming removed 6 bases from V and 4 bases from J; junction bases left unmatched: 6. The CDR3 nucleotides are TGTGCCAGCAGCTCCGGGACAGCCGGGGCCAACGTCCTGACTTTC. Amino acid sequence: CASSSGTAGANVLTF.

This chain joins TRBV6-1 and TRBJ2-1, with no clear D. Trimming cost V 2 bases and J 11 bases, with 13 bases left between them. From germline, CDR1 is MNHNS and CDR2 SASEGT. This CDR3 region has 13 residues. CDR3 amino acids: CASSELLQWQQFF. In DNA, the CDR3 is TGTGCCAGCAGTGAACTGTTACAATGGCAGCAGTTCTTC.